The 28 T cell receptor beta chains below all came from one sample that was sequenced in a study of T cells after yellow fever vaccination. TCRdb reprocessed the 5' RACE reads via MiXCR and lists one record per CDR3 protein. The table lists some 110,000 distinct CDR3 sequences, 6.5% to 8% of them singletons, with just under 2.5% in the top ten. Sequenced material: CD4+ T cells sorted from PBMCs, taken about 10 days after the first yellow fever vaccination. The receptor source for this set is a man between 18 and 29 years old who received the YFV17D yellow fever vaccine.

This clonotype was detected ten times or more. This chain joins TRBV2 and TRBJ1-1; D is unresolved. V was pared by 6 bases and J by 11 bases, with 22 bases between. Germline CDR1 and CDR2: SNHLY and FYNNEI. This CDR3 comprises 14 residues. CDR3 loop: CASSLGPRPPTAFF. The CDR3 DNA follows: TGTGCCAGCAGCCTCGGACCCCGCCCGCCGACTGCTTTCTTT.

This clonotype appeared many times. V is TRBV7-2 and J is TRBJ2-5; TRBD1 matches at 8 bases. The CDR3 runs 15 residues. Per germline, CDR1 SGHTA and CDR2 FQGNSA. Germline trimming cut 5 bases from V and 4 bases from J; bases unmatched to any gene: 9. CDR3 coding DNA: TGTGCCAGCAGCCCCTTCGGACAGGGTTCAGAGACCCAGTACTTC. Translating gives CASSPFGQGSETQYF.

This clonotype was seen at least ten times. The chain has TRBV10-3 and TRBJ2-7; 10 nucleotides line up with TRBD2. The length of the CDR3 is 15 residues. V dropped 2 bases and J dropped 4; count of bases not matched to a gene: 5. Looked up from germline, CDR1 is ENHRY and CDR2 is SYGVKD. CDR3 nucleotide sequence: TGTGCCATCAGTGAGCAAGCGGGGGGGCCATACGAGCAGTACTTC. Translating it yields CAISEQAGGPYEQYF.

Only a few counts were recorded for this clonotype. This chain links TRBV11-1 with TRBJ1-2; 10 nucleotides agree with TRBD1. Germline values: CDR1 SGHAT, CDR2 FQDESV (reference sequence). The CDR3 is made up of 21 amino acids. Unmatched junction bases numbered 28, after V lost 5 bases and J lost 7 bases. CDR3 residues: CASSLPAGTGANNLDPIGYTF. The CDR3 region has the DNA TGTGCCAGCAGCCTTCCGGCCGGGACAGGGGCCAATAACCTTGACCCTATTGGCTACACCTTC.

About this clonotype: A read error may produce the germline difference seen at one junction end. The chain combines TRBV5-1 with TRBJ2-5; D not certain. Germline V gene data show CDR1 as SGHRS and CDR2 as YFSETQ. This CDR3 contains 15 residues. CDR3 bases: TGCGCCAGCAGCTTGAACCGGAATAAGCATGAGACCCACTACTTC. This encodes CASSLNRNKHETHYF.

This clonotype was seen many times. The chain is built from TRBV28 and TRBJ1-2; 7 bases line up with TRBD1. CDR1 is MDHEN, CDR2 SYDVKM, per germline. The length of the CDR3 is 14 residues. J was trimmed by 3 bases and V by 7 bases; bases with no gene match: 8. The CDR3 sequence: CASTYTGVDYGYTF. Here the CDR3 DNA reads TGTGCCAGCACCTACACAGGGGTGGACTATGGCTACACCTTC.

This clonotype was counted a few times. The chain joins TRBV4-1 to TRBJ1-2; D call uncertain. CDR1 MGHRA and CDR2 YSYEKL come from the germline V gene. This CDR3 has 19 amino acids. The V and J ends lost 1 base and 8 bases respectively, with 29 bases between them. CDR3 region: CASSQVFPLFGNIGAGYTF. CDR3 sequence (DNA): TGCGCCAGCAGCCAAGTCTTCCCTTTGTTCGGGAATATCGGTGCGGGCTACACCTTC.

Notes on this clonotype: Given a much more abundant clone one base away, this may be a read error. The V and J genes are TRBV24-1 and TRBJ2-1; D is unresolved. Germline CDR1 and CDR2: KGHDR and SFDVKD. CDR3 length: 13 amino acids. V gave up 7 bases and J gave up 7 bases, with 13 bases separating them. CDR3 region: CATRDPLPNEQFF. CDR3 coding DNA: TGTGCCACCAGAGATCCTCTCCCGAATGAGCAGTTCTTC.

This rearrangement joins TRBV5-6 to TRBJ2-3; TRBD2 might be the D (8 bases). The germline CDR1 and CDR2 sequences are SGHDT and YYEEEE. V lost 4 bases, J lost 2 bases, and 23 bases lay in between. CDR3 length: 18 amino acids. CDR3 amino acids: CASSPGGPTSGSTDTQYF. The CDR3 DNA is TGTGCCAGCAGCCCAGGGGGTCCAACTAGCGGATCCACAGATACGCAGTATTTT.

This clonotype was picked up many times. The genes are TRBV7-2 and TRBJ2-2; tentative D call: TRBD1 (5 bases). The V end lost 3 bases, the J end lost 5 bases, and 10 bases lay between the germline ends. The V gene's germline CDR1 is SGHTA and CDR2 FQGNSA. The CDR3 has 14 residues. CDR3 protein: CASSLRPGTGELFF. The CDR3 DNA follows: TGTGCCAGCAGCTTGAGGCCAGGGACCGGGGAGCTGTTTTTT.

The chain combines TRBV5-1 with TRBJ2-3, with D perhaps matching TRBD1 or TRBD2 (6 bases each). The CDR3 is 16 amino acids. The germline V and J ends were trimmed by 6 bases and 3 bases, with 20 bases remaining between them. The V gene's germline CDR1 is SGHRS and CDR2 YFSETQ. Here the CDR3 reads CASIPTGHGGTDTQYF. In DNA form, the CDR3 reads TGCGCCAGCATCCCTACGGGACATGGAGGGACAGATACGCAGTATTTT. Drawing the rest from reference TRBV5-1 and TRBJ2-3, the complete variable domain is KAGVTQTPRYLIKTRGQQVTLSCSPISGHRSVSWYQQTPGQGLQFLFEYFSETQRNKGNFPGRFSGRQFSNSRSEMNVSTLELGDSALYLCASIPTGHGGTDTQYFGPGTRLTVL.

The rearrangement uses TRBV5-1 and TRBJ2-3, with D possibly TRBD1 on 7 matching bases. V was cut by 2 bases and J by 0 bases, with 13 bases left in between. This CDR3 has 16 amino acids. CDR1 SGHRS and CDR2 YFSETQ come from the germline V gene. CDR3 DNA: TGCGCCAGCAGCTTCTCGACAGGGACTAGCACAGATACGCAGTATTTT. It is translated as CASSFSTGTSTDTQYF.

This clonotype was picked up many times. The gene calls are TRBV4-1 and TRBJ1-1; D is unclear. The CDR3 spans 14 residues. Trimming removed 1 base at V and 0 bases at J, with 6 bases between. Germline CDR1 and CDR2: MGHRA and YSYEKL. The CDR3 DNA reads TGCGCCAGCAGCCAAGGTTCCGTGAACACTGAAGCTTTCTTT. Its protein is CASSQGSVNTEAFF.

In this sample, this clonotype turned up many times. The gene calls are TRBV6-1 and TRBJ2-3; D not certain. The length of the CDR3 is 13 residues. V was trimmed by 3 bases and J by 3 bases, leaving 7 bases between them. The germline gives CDR1 MNHNS, CDR2 SASEGT. The CDR3, as DNA: TGTGCCAGCAGTGATTGGCGGACAGATACGCAGTATTTT. As protein: CASSDWRTDTQYF.

The chain employs TRBV11-2 and TRBJ1-2, with 8 nucleotides matching TRBD1. CDR3 length equals 18 residues. After removal of 5 bases from V and 7 bases from J, the junction contained 21 bases not matched to a gene. Germline assignment: CDR1 SGHAT and CDR2 FQNNGV. Here the CDR3 reads CASSPQSLGTGGSSGYTF. In DNA, the CDR3 is TGTGCCAGCAGCCCCCAAAGCCTGGGCACAGGGGGGAGTAGTGGCTACACCTTC.

There are many counts of this clonotype. This chain connects TRBV9 to TRBJ1-1; 8 bases are shared with TRBD1. CDR1 and CDR2 (germline): SGDLS, YYNGEE. The V gene end was trimmed by 3 bases and the J gene end by 5 bases; junction bases not matched to a gene: 9. CDR3 length: 15 amino acids. The CDR3 reads CASSAYTGGQTEAFF. CDR3 nucleotides: TGTGCCAGCAGCGCGTATACAGGGGGGCAAACTGAAGCTTTCTTT.

This clonotype has just a few counts. The CDR3, as DNA: TGCAGTGCTAGATCCCTGAGCTCACCCCTCCACTTT. The encoded protein is CSARSLSSPLHF. The chain combines TRBV20-1 with TRBJ1-6; D ambiguous. V shed 2 bases and J shed 10 bases, with 9 bases lying between them. Looked up from germline, CDR1 is DFQATT and CDR2 is SNEGSKA (reference sequence). The CDR3 covers 12 residues.

This clonotype was counted between two and nine times. The V gene is TRBV7-2, the J gene TRBJ2-3; D tentatively reads TRBD1 or TRBD2 (6 bases each). The CDR3 covers 16 residues. Trimming removed 1 base from V and 5 bases from J, with 16 bases in between. Germline V gene lookup returns CDR1 SGHTA and CDR2 FQGNSA. CDR3 in DNA: TGTGCCAGCAGCTTAGGGGGTATAGGGGGGATAGATACGCAGTATTTT. It translates to CASSLGGIGGIDTQYF.

J is TRBJ2-7 and V is TRBV5-1; D call uncertain. This CDR3 contains 12 residues. Trimming removed 0 bases from V and 6 bases from J, with 7 bases in between. Germline V gene sequence: CDR1 SGHRS, CDR2 YFSETQ. CDR3 nucleotide sequence: TGCGCCAGCAGCTTGGCATCCGGCGAGCAGTACTTC. This sequence encodes CASSLASGEQYF.

This clonotype came up a few times. V and J are TRBV11-2 and TRBJ2-1, with TRBD2 identical over 8 bases. The germline gives CDR1 SGHAT, CDR2 FQNNGV. The CDR3 sequence is 20 residues long. J gave up 3 bases and V 4 bases, and 20 bases lay outside the gene matches. The CDR3 DNA is TGTGCCAGCAGCTCCCCTCGCGGGGGGACCCAAACACGGTACTACAATGAGCAGTTCTTC. The encoded protein is CASSSPRGGTQTRYYNEQFF.

This clonotype was picked up many times. This chain connects TRBV30 to TRBJ1-2; 8 bases line up with TRBD1. CDR1 and CDR2 from the germline V gene are GTSNPN and SVGIG (reference sequence). The CDR3 has 13 residues. J lost 7 bases, V lost 5 bases, and 9 bases had no gene match. DNA for the CDR3: TGTGCCTGGCGCAGGACAGGGATCGGTGGCTACACCTTC. Translated, it gives CAWRRTGIGGYTF.

This clonotype was seen repeatedly, ten times or more. This rearrangement joins TRBV7-8 to TRBJ2-1; D is tentatively TRBD1 or TRBD2 (6 bases each). Germline CDR1 and CDR2: SGHVS and FQNEAQ. Trimming stripped 1 base from V and 0 bases from J, with 13 bases between. The CDR3 has 17 residues. DNA of the CDR3: TGTGCCAGCAGCTTAGGTGGACCGGGGGCCTCCTACAATGAGCAGTTCTTC. This encodes CASSLGGPGASYNEQFF.

This clonotype was observed at least ten times. The chain is built from TRBV4-1 and TRBJ1-5; TRBD1 agrees at 7 bases. This CDR3 spans 14 amino acids. Trimming cost V 4 bases and J 7 bases; bases outside gene matches: 7. The germline gives CDR1 MGHRA, CDR2 YSYEKL. CDR3 sequence (DNA): TGCGCCAGCAGCCGCACACAGGGGAACCAGCCCCAGCATTTT. Encoded protein: CASSRTQGNQPQHF.

This clonotype was counted at least ten times. V gene TRBV4-3 combines with J gene TRBJ2-1; 11 nucleotides align to TRBD1. V lost 1 base, J lost 9 bases, and 2 bases stayed unmatched. Germline CDR1 is LGHNA and CDR2 is YSLEER. This CDR3 region has 14 residues. In DNA, the CDR3 is TGCGCCAGCAGCCAAGTCGGGACAGGGGGTGAGCAGTTCTTC. This sequence encodes CASSQVGTGGEQFF.

This clonotype was seen a handful of times. The V call is TRBV7-7, the J call TRBJ2-7; a weak D match, TRBD2 (5 bases). Germline CDR1 reads SSHAT; CDR2 reads FNYEAQ (reference sequence). Trimming removed 1 base at V and 6 bases at J, with 16 bases between. The CDR3 sequence is 15 residues long. CDR3 protein: CASSLGGPLGSEQYF. The CDR3 DNA reads as TGTGCCAGCAGCTTAGGAGGGCCCCTGGGGAGCGAGCAGTACTTC.

This clonotype was recorded many times. The chain couples TRBV24-1 to TRBJ2-1, with 11 nucleotides matching TRBD2. Losses at the gene ends were 4 bases for V and 9 bases for J; bases not matched to a gene: 7. Germline V CDR1 and CDR2: KGHDR, SFDVKD. The CDR3 runs to 15 residues. The CDR3 coding sequence is TGTGCCACCAGTGAATCTAGCGGGGGGCCGATTGAGCAGTTCTTC. It is translated as CATSESSGGPIEQFF.

The V call is TRBV28, the J call TRBJ1-5; 8 bases line up with TRBD1. Germline CDR1 MDHEN, CDR2 SYDVKM. V lost 8 bases, J lost 3 bases, and 6 bases stayed unmatched. The CDR3 runs 14 residues. The CDR3 spells CASGQGQFNQPQHF. As DNA, the CDR3 is TGTGCCAGCGGACAGGGACAGTTCAATCAGCCCCAGCATTTT.

This clonotype was counted ten times or more. V is TRBV7-3 and J is TRBJ2-5, with 8 bases aligning to TRBD2. Germline V gene data show CDR1 as SGHTA and CDR2 as FQGTGA. The CDR3 loop spans 20 amino acids. V was pared by 5 bases and J by 1 base, with 21 bases of the junction left unmatched. The CDR3 region is CASSPLGTRGSSGFQETQYF. The DNA for the CDR3 is TGTGCCAGCAGCCCCCTAGGAACCCGTGGGTCTAGCGGGTTCCAAGAGACCCAGTACTTC.